This TCR beta chain is drawn from a study of blood T cells in healthy people across ages (dated by TCRdb to between 2014 and 2017). Broadly, across the study: Template switching captured roughly one uniquely barcoded TCR beta cDNA molecule per two T cells in model experiments. The study measured age-related changes in TCR beta repertoire diversity using deep sequencing normalized with unique cDNA molecular identifiers. The donors were split into four age groups: young (average 16 years), middle-aged (around 37), aged (62) and long-lived (over 80). Using the same blood draw, the study looked at two additional independent replicas of 1 million unique cDNA reads for two donors, one aged 18 to 30 and the other aged 80 or older. What the study reported, not specific to this receptor: Compared with the aged group, more naive CD4+ T cells, fewer expanded clones and increased TCR diversity were shown by the long-lived group, suggesting age selection. There was a strong correlation between observed TCR beta diversity and the percentage of naive T cells measured by flow cytometry. Observed TCR beta diversity per million T cells fell roughly linearly with age, and a significant reduction was already apparent by age roughly 40. Conclusive comparison of naive and antigen-experienced compartments was prevented by the profiling of bulk unsorted PBMCs. Because the CMV infection status of the donors was unknown, age-related changes in expanded clonotypes may potentially have been confounded. Estimates of total diversity based on one million sequenced T cells were considered lower bounds and underestimates.

The donors were roughly 39 Caucasian individuals from Russia, aged 6 to 90 years, who were systemically healthy. About 10 milliliters of peripheral blood were collected from each donor into EDTA-treated Vacutainer tubes. Ficoll-Paque density-gradient centrifugation was used to isolate PBMCs, with at least 7 million per sample. Total RNA was extracted from PBMCs with Trizol reagent, with at least 5.5 micrograms obtained per sample. For every donor, an aliquot of PBMCs went through flow cytometry to measure the percentages of naive CD45RAhigh/CD27high T cells. With regard to this clonotype: Its antigen specificity is not known. One base away there is no much larger clone; base qualities are not given.

Library preparation used 5' RACE. Sequencing used an Illumina HiSeq 2500. A second PCR of about 7 to 12 cycles was performed with a sample-barcoded 5' primer and a J-beta primer mix. A unique molecular identifier was introduced onto each TCR beta cDNA molecule by a template-switch 5' adaptor carrying 12 random nucleotides. Each sample yielded at least 2.5 million CDR3-containing paired-end reads. The Mint cDNA synthesis kit, primed by a TRBC-specific oligonucleotide, was used to synthesize first-strand cDNA from all RNA. After uracil-DNA glycosylase treatment, a first 18-cycle PCR used universal primers M1SS and BC2_uni_R on all cDNA. As for how the authors treated the data: Normalization of each sample was performed by random selection of 1 million high-quality reads, each carrying a distinct molecular identifier. Instead of being binned into consensus sequences, reads that shared molecular identifiers were thrown out. MiTCR, with a Q25 quality threshold and the strictest error-elimination algorithm, was used for CDR3 identification, clonotype clustering and error correction. A nonparametric unseen species model with Euler transformation was used to estimate a lower bound on total TCR beta diversity. Clones were called with MiXCR by TCRdb after fastp trimmed the public reads at Q25, and only in-frame beta chains were retained. Merged by CDR3 protein, the rows form single entries marked with the most common genes and DNA. The V and J calls shown here were made by TCRdb, not taken from the authors' results. Here the sample has 760,000 or so distinct CDR3 sequences; about 25% occur a single time. More than 7.5% of the sample is held by the ten biggest clonotypes.

These same data were also listed under a study on T cells of mothers and their children. From that second study: Nine systemically healthy Caucasian individuals served as donors, namely three mothers together with their six children. cDNA synthesis used all of the extracted RNA, with approximately 1.4 ug of RNA in each 15 ul reaction. In the second PCR, the M1S primer introduced both the sample barcodes and 2-4 random nucleotides. More than 8 million TCR beta CDR3 reads were obtained from each mother, and some 3.2 million reads were obtained from each child. In both related and unrelated pairs, thymic selection shapes the output of TCR recombination in a similar way, with inherited differences having only a minor effect. Normalized repertoire overlap was always slightly but never significantly higher in related than unrelated mother-child pairs. No persistent microchimeric T cell clones were detected, at a sensitivity of approximately 110 clones per million clonotypes. The study used deep NGS to compare TCR beta repertoires of mothers and children, seeking features distinguishing related mother-child pairs from unrelated individuals. Mothers averaged about 37 +/- 4 years of age and children averaged around 10 +/- 4 years. Libraries were sequenced on Illumina HiSeq 2000 with 100+100 nt paired-end reads after adapter ligation with NEBNext reagents. To avoid cross-contamination, the mother libraries and the child libraries were prepared a month apart and sequenced in separate runs. Between roughly 500,000 and 2,300,000 distinct TCR beta clonotypes were identified per donor. Naive TCR beta clonotypes were estimated from low-frequency clonotypes matched to each donor's FACS-determined naive share, without sorting.

Sequencing was carried out using blood. The clonotype comes from a boy younger than 18 in good health.

Here is the DNA: TGTGCCAGCAGCCCGACTACCTCTAGGGAGGACTATGGCTACACCTTC. This encodes CASSPTTSREDYGYTF. The rearranged chain carries TRBV7-9 and TRBJ1-2; no confident D gene assignment can be made. There are 16 amino acids in the CDR3, from cysteine to phenylalanine inclusive. The read is trimmed to its CDR3 DNA, 48 bases read in frame from base 1. The junction carries 19 bases between V and J, which are trimmed by 5 bases and 3 bases respectively. Taken from the germline V gene (reference sequence), the CDR1 and CDR2 loops are SEHNR and FQNEAQ.